The sequence of this T cell receptor beta chain was determined in a study of OX40 agonist ivuxolimab in advanced cancers. At the level of the study: The patients received agonistic anti-OX40 (CD134) antibody ivuxolimab. Under the entry rules, prior anti-PD-1, anti-PD-L1 or anti-CTLA-4 therapy was allowed, and roughly 41% had some. Study-wide points: Expanded peripheral T cell antigen specificity was not determined.

Profiled with immunoSEQ multiplex PCR; TCRdb holds only in-frame clones, not every one. This table has about 79,000 clones, 94% appearing once. Concerning this clone itself: Its antigen is not identified.

The V end was cut by 5 bases, the J end by 0 bases, with 12 bases between. CDR3 length: 15 amino acids. The germline gives CDR1 SGHVS, CDR2 FQNEAQ. The sequenced sample was CD4+ or CD8+ T cells sorted from blood, obtained in a trial of the OX40 agonist ivuxolimab. V and J are TRBV7-8 and TRBJ2-3; D gene unclear. The sequence was collected from an adult with an advanced solid tumor such as melanoma, head and neck, liver or kidney cancer. The CDR3 sequence is CASSKYKISTDTQYF. In DNA form, the CDR3 reads TGTGCCAGCAGCAAATACAAAATTAGCACAGATACGCAGTATTTT. Full variable domain (outside the CDR3, taken from reference TRBV7-8 and TRBJ2-3): GAGVSQSPRYKVAKRGQDVALRCDPISGHVSLFWYQQALGQGPEFLTYFQNEAQLDKSGLPSDRFFAERPEGSVSTLKIQRTQQEDSAVYLCASSKYKISTDTQYFGPGTRLTVL.